This T cell receptor (beta chain) derives from a study of blood T cell repertoires in COVID-19. Study as a whole: Both acute and convalescent COVID-19 samples were obtained from the United States, Italy and Spain. Nucleic acid was either cDNA or gDNA, and it came from T cells, B-cell-depleted T cells, or PBMCs.

Germline V gene lookup returns CDR1 SGHRS and CDR2 YFSETQ. The J segment lost 0 bases and the V segment lost 5 bases, leaving 5 bases of the junction unmatched. The length of the CDR3 is 15 residues. Authors' processing steps: Amplification with reference gene primers provided the estimates of nucleated cell counts. Libraries were prepared by immunoSEQ multiplex PCR; TCRdb keeps only in-frame clonotypes and omits some of them. Clone size and V and J calls were adopted from that table, with D and trimming inferred from the DNA. The table includes more than 200,000 clones, around 84% detected once. The V and J genes are TRBV5-1 and TRBJ2-3; 8 bases are shared with TRBD1. Input material: peripheral blood. This TCR derives from a man aged 55-75 years with acute or convalescent COVID-19. The CDR3 here is CASRLYRGSTDTQYF. Here the CDR3 DNA reads TGCGCCAGCAGGCTGTACAGGGGGAGCACAGATACGCAGTATTTT.